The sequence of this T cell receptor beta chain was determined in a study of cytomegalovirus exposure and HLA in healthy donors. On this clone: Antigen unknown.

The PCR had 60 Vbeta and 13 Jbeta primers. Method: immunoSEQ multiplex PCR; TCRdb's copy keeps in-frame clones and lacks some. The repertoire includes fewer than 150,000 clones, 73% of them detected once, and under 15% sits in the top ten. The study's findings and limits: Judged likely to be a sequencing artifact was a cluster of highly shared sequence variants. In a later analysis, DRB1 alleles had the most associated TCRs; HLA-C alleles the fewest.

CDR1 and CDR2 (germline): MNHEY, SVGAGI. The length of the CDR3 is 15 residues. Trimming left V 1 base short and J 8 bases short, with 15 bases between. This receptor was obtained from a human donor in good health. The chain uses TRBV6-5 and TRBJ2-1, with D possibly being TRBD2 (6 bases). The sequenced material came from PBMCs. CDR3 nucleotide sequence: TGTGCCAGCAGTTACTACTCGGGAGTTTTTGATGAGCAGTTCTTC. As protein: CASSYYSGVFDEQFF.